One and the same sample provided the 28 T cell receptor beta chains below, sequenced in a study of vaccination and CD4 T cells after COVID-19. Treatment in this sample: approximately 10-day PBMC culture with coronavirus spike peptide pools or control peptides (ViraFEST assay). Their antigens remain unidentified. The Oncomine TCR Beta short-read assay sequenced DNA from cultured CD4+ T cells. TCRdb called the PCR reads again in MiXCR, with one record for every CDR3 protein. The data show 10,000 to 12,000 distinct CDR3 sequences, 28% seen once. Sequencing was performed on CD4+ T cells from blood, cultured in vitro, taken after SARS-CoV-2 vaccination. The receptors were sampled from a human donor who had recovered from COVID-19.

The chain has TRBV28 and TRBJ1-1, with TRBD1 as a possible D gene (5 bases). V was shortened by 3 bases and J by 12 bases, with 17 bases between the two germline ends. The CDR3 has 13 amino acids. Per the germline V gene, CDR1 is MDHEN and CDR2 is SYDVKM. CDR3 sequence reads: CASSFAGPGGTFF. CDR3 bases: TGTGCCAGCAGTTTTGCCGGACCCGGGGGAACTTTCTTT.

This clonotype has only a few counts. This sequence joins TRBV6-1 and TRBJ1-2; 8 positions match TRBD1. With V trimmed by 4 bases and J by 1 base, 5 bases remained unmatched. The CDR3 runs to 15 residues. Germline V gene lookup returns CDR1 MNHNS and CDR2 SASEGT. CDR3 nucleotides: TGTGCCAGCAGTGGGACAGGGATTTTTAACTATGGCTACACCTTC. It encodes CASSGTGIFNYGYTF.

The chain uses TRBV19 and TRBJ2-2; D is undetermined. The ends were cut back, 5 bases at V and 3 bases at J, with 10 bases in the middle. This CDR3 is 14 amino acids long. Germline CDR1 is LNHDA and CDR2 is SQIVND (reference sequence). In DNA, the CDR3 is TGTGCCAGTAGTGACGGACGGGACACCGGGGAGCTGTTTTTT. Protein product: CASSDGRDTGELFF.

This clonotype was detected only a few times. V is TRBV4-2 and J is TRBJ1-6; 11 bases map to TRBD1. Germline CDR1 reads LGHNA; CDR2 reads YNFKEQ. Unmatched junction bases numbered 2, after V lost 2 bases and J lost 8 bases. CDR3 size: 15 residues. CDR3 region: CASSQPGQGDSPLHF. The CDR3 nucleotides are TGTGCCAGCAGCCAACCGGGACAGGGGGATTCACCCCTCCACTTT.

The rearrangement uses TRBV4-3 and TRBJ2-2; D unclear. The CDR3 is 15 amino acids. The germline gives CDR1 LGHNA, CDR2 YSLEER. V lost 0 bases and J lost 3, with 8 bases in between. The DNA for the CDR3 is TGCGCCAGCAGCCAAGATATAGGTGACACCGGGGAGCTGTTTTTT. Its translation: CASSQDIGDTGELFF.

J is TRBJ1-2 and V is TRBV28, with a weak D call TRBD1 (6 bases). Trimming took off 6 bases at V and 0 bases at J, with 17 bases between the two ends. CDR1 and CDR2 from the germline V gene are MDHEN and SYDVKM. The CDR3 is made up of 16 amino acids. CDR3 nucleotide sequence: TGTGCCAGCAGCCCCAGTGGGGGCCTTACTAACTATGGCTACACCTTC. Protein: CASSPSGGLTNYGYTF.

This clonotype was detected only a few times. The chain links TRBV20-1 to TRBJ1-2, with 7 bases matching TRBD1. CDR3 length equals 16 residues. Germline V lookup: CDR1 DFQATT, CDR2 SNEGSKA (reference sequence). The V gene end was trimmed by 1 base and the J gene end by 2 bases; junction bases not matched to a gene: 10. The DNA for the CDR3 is TGCAGTGCTAGAGTCAGACGGGACAGCTTCAACTATGGCTACACCTTC. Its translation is CSARVRRDSFNYGYTF.

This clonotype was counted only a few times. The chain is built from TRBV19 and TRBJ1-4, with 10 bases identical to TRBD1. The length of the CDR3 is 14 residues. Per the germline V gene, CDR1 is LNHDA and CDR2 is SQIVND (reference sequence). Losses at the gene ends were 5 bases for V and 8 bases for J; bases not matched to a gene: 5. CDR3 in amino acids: CASSPDRGLEKLFF. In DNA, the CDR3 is TGTGCCAGTAGTCCCGACAGGGGGCTCGAAAAACTGTTTTTT.

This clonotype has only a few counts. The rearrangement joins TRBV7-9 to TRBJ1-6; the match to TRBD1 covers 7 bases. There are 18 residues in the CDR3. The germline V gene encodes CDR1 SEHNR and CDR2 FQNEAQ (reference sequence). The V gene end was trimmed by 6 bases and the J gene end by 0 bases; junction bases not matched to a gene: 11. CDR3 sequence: CASRRTGTDSSYNSPLHF. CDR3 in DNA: TGTGCCAGCAGAAGGACCGGGACAGATAGCTCCTATAATTCACCCCTCCACTTT.

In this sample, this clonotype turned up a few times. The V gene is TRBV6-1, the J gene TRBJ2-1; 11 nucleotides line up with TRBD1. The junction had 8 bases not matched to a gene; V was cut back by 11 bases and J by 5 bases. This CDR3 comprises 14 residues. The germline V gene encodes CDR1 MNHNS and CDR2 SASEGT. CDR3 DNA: TGTGCCGCACAGATGGACAGGGGGCACAATGAGCAGTTCTTC. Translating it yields CAAQMDRGHNEQFF.

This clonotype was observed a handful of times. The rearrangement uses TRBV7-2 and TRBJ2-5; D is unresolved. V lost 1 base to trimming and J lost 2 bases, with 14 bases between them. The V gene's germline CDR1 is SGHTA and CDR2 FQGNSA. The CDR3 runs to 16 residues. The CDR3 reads CASSLVIPGRQETQYF. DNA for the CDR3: TGTGCCAGCAGCTTAGTAATCCCTGGCAGACAAGAGACCCAGTACTTC.

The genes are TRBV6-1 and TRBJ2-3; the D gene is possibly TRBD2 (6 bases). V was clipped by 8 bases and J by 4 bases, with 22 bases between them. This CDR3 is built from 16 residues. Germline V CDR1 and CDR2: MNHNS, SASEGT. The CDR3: CASGKGAEPGADTQYF. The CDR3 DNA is TGTGCCAGCGGGAAGGGAGCGGAACCGGGGGCAGATACGCAGTATTTT.

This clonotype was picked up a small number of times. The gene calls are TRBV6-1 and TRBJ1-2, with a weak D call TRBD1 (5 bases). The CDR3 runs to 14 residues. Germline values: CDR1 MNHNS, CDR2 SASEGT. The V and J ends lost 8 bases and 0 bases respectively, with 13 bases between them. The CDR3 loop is CASHDSRSNYGYTF. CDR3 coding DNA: TGTGCCAGCCACGACAGTCGGTCTAACTATGGCTACACCTTC.

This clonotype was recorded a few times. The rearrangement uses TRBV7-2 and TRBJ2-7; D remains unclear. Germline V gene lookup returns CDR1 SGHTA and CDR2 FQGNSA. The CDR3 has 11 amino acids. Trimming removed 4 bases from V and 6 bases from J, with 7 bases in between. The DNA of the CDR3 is TGTGCCAGCAGCTCCCGTCTCGAGCAGTACTTC. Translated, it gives CASSSRLEQYF.

The CDR3 DNA follows: TGTGCCAGTACGCGCCCAAACTATGGCTACACCTTC. Translation: CASTRPNYGYTF. This chain links TRBV28 with TRBJ1-2; D is uncertain. Trimming removed 9 bases from V and 2 bases from J, with 10 bases in between. This CDR3 has 12 residues. CDR1 MDHEN and CDR2 SYDVKM come from the germline V gene.

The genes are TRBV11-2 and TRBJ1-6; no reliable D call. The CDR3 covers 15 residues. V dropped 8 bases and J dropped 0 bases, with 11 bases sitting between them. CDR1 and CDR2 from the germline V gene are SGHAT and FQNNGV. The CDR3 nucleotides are TGTGCCAGCCGACCGATGAGCTCCTATAATTCACCCCTCCACTTT. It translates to CASRPMSSYNSPLHF.

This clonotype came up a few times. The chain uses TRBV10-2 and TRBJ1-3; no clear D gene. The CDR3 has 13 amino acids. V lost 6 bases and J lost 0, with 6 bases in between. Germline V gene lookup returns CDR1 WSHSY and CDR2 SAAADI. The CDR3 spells CASRGGSGNTIYF. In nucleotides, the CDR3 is TGCGCCAGCAGAGGTGGCTCTGGAAACACCATATATTTT.

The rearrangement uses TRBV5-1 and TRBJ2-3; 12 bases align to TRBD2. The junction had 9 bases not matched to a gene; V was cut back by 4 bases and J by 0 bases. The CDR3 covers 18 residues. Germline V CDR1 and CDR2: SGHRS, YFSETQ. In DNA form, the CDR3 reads TGCGCCAGCAGCGTCCTAGCGGGAGGGCCTGCTAGCACAGATACGCAGTATTTT. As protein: CASSVLAGGPASTDTQYF.

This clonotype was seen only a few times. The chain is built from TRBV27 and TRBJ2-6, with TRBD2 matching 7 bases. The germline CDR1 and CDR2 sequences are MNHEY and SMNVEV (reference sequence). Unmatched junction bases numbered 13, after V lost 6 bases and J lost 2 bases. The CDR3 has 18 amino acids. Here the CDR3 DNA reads TGTGCCAGCAGGCCACCCTTCTGGGGGGGACCTGGGGCCAACGTCCTGACTTTC. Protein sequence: CASRPPFWGGPGANVLTF.

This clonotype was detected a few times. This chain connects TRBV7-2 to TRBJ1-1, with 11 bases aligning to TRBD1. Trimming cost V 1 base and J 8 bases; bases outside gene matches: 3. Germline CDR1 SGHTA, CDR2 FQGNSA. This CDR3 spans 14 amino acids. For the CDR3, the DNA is TGTGCCAGCAGCTTAGGTGGGACAGGGGGAGAAGCTTTCTTT. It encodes CASSLGGTGGEAFF.

The CDR3 coding sequence is TGCGCCATACTGGGCTCCTATAATTCACCCCTCCACTTT. This translates into CAILGSYNSPLHF. The chain uses TRBV10-1 and TRBJ1-6, with D unresolved. CDR1 and CDR2 from the germline V gene are WNHNN and SYGVQD (reference sequence). This CDR3 is 13 amino acids long. Trimming took 10 bases from V and 0 from J, leaving 7 bases between them.

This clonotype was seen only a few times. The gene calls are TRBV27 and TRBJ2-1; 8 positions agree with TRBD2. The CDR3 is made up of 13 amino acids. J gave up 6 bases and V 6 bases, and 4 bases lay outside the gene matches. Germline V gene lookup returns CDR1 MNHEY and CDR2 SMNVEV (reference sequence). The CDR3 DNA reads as TGTGCCAGCAGCTGGGCGGGAGGCAATGAGCAGTTCTTC. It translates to CASSWAGGNEQFF.

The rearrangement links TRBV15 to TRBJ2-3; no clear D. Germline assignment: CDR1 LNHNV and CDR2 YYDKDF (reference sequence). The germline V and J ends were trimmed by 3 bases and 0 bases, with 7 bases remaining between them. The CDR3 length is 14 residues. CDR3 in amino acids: CATSRKGSTDTQYF. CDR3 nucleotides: TGTGCCACCAGCAGGAAAGGAAGCACAGATACGCAGTATTTT. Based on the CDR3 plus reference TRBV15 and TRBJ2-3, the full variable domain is DAMVIQNPRYQVTQFGKPVTLSCSQTLNHNVMYWYQQKSSQAPKLLFHYYDKDFNNEADTPDNFQSRRPNTSFCFLDIRSPGLGDTAMYLCATSRKGSTDTQYFGPGTRLTVL.

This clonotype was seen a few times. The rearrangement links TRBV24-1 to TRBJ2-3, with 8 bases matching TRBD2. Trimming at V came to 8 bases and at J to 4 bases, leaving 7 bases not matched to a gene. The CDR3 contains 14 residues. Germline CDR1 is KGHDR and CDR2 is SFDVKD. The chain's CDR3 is CATTLSGSADTQYF. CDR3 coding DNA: TGTGCCACCACCCTCAGCGGGAGTGCAGATACGCAGTATTTT.

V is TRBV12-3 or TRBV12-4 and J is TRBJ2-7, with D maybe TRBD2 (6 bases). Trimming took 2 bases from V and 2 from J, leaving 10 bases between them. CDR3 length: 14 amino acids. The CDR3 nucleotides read TGTGCCAGCAGTTTATCGGGGGTTCCCTACGAGCAGTACTTC. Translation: CASSLSGVPYEQYF.

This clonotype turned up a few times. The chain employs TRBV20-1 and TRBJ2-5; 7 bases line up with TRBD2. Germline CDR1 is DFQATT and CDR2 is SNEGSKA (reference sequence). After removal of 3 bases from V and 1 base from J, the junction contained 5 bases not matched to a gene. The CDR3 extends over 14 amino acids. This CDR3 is CSARLTSAQETQYF. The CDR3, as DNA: TGCAGTGCTAGGCTAACTAGCGCCCAAGAGACCCAGTACTTC.

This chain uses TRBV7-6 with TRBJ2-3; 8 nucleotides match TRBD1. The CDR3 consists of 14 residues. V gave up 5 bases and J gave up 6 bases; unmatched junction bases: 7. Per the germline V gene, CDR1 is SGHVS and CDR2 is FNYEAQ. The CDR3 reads CASSPRTGLDTQYF. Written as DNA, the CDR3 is TGTGCCAGCAGCCCTCGGACAGGGCTGGATACGCAGTATTTT.

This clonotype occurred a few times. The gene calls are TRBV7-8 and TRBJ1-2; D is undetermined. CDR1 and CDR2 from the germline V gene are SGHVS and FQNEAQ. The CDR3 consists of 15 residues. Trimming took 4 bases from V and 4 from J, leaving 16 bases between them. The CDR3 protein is CASSSGSPAAYGYTF. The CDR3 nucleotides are TGTGCCAGCAGCTCGGGGTCTCCCGCCGCCTATGGCTACACCTTC.